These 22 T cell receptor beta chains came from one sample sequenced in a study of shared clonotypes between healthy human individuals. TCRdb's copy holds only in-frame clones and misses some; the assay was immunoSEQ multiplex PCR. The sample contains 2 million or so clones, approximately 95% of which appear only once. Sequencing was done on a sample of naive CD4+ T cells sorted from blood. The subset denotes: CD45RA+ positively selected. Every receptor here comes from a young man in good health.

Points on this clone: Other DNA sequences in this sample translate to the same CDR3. The CDR3 protein is CASSAVNSPLHF. The CDR3 DNA reads TGTGCCAGTAGTGCCGTGAATTCACCCCTCCACTTT. The V gene is TRBV19, the J gene TRBJ1-6; D gene unclear. The CDR3 spans 12 residues. The V and J ends lost 5 bases and 7 bases respectively, with 6 bases between them. Per germline, CDR1 LNHDA and CDR2 SQIVND (reference sequence).

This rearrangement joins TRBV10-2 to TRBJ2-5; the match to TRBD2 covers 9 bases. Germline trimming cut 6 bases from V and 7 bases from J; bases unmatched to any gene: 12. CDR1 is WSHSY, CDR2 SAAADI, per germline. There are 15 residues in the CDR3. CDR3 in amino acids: CASSRLADNLGTQYF. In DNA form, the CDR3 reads TGCGCCAGCAGCAGACTAGCGGATAACCTGGGGACCCAGTACTTC.

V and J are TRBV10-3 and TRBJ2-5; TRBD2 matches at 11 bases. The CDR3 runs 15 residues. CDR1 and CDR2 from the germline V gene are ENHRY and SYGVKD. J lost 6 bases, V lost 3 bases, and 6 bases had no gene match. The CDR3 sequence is CAISEGLAGGKTQYF. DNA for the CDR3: TGTGCCATCAGTGAAGGGCTAGCGGGAGGAAAGACCCAGTACTTC.

The CDR3 sequence: CASSPRDGTERRYNEQFF. The CDR3 nucleotides are TGTGCCAGCAGCCCACGAGATGGTACGGAGAGGCGCTACAATGAGCAGTTCTTC. The J gene is TRBJ2-1, the V gene TRBV7-9, with D uncertain. This CDR3 is 18 amino acids long. Germline values: CDR1 SEHNR, CDR2 FQNEAQ (reference sequence). Trimming pared 5 bases from V and 3 bases from J, leaving 23 bases between. Using reference TRBV7-9 and TRBJ2-1 for the parts outside the CDR3, the full variable domain is DTGVSQNPRHKITKRGQNVTFRCDPISEHNRLYWYRQTLGQGPEFLTYFQNEAQLEKSRLLSDRFSAERPKGSFSTLEIQRTEQGDSAMYLCASSPRDGTERRYNEQFFGPGTRLTVL.

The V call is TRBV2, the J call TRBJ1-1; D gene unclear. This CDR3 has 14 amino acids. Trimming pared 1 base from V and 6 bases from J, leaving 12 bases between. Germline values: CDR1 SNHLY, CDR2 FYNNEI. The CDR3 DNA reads TGTGCCAGCAGTGAAGGGCTTCCAAACCCTGAAGCTTTCTTT. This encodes CASSEGLPNPEAFF.

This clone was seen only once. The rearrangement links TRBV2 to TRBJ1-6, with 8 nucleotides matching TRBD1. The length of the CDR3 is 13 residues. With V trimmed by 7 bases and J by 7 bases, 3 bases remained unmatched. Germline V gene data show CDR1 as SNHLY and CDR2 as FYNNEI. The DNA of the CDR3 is TGTGCCAGCAAGTCAGGGGGCAATTCACCCCTCCACTTT. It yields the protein CASKSGGNSPLHF. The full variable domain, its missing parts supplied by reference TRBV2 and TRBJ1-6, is EPEVTQTPSHQVTQMGQEVILRCVPISNHLYFYWYRQILGQKVEFLVSFYNNEISEKSEIFDDQFSVERPDGSNFTLKIRSTKLEDSAMYFCASKSGGNSPLHFGNGTRLTVT.

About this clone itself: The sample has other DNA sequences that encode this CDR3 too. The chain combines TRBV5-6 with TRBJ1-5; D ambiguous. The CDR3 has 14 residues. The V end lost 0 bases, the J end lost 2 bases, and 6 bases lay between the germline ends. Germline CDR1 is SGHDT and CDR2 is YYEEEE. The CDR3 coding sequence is TGTGCCAGCAGCTTGGGTGGGGGCAATCAGCCCCAGCATTTT. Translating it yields CASSLGGGNQPQHF.

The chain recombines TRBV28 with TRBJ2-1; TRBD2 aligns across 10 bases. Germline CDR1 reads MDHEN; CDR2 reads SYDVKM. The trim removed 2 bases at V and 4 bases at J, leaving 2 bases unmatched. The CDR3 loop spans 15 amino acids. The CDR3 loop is CASSLGSGGYNEQFF. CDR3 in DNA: TGTGCCAGCAGTTTAGGTAGCGGGGGGTACAATGAGCAGTTCTTC.

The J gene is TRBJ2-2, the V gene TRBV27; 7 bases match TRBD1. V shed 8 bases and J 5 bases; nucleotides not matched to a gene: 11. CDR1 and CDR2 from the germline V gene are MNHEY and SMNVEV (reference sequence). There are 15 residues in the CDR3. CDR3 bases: TGTGCCAGCGGACGACAGGGCTGGCTAACCGGGGAGCTGTTTTTT. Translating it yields CASGRQGWLTGELFF.

The CDR3 DNA is TGTGCCAGCAGTCAAGGACAGACAACCTCCACTGAAGCTTTCTTT. It is translated as CASSQGQTTSTEAFF. This chain uses TRBV28 with TRBJ1-1, with D perhaps TRBD1 (6 bases). This CDR3 spans 15 amino acids. Germline V gene data show CDR1 as MDHEN and CDR2 as SYDVKM. V dropped 5 bases and J dropped 4 bases, with 17 bases sitting between them.

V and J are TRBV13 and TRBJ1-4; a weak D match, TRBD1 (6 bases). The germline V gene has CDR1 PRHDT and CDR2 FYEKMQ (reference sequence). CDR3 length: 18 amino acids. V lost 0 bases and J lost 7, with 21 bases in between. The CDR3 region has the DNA TGTGCCAGCAGCTTAGGCCTAAGTGTCGGGGGCGCGGCTGAAAAACTGTTTTTT. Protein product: CASSLGLSVGGAAEKLFF.

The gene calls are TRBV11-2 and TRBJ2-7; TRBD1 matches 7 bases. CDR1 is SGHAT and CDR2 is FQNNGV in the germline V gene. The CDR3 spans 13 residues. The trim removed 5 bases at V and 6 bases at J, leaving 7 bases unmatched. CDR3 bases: TGTGCCAGCAGCCCCCGACAGGGCTCCGAGCAGTACTTC. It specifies CASSPRQGSEQYF.

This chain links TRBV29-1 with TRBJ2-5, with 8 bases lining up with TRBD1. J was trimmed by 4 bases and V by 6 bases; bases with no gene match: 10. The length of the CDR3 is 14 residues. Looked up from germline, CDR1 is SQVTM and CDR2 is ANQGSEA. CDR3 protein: CSVGDRLNLETQYF. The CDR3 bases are TGCAGCGTGGGGGACAGGTTGAATTTAGAGACCCAGTACTTC.

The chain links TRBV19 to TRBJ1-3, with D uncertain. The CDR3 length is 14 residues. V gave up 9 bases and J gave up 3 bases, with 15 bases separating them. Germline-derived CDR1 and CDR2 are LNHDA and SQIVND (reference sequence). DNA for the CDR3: TGTGCCAGCAATCCTGCCTTGGATGGAAACACCATATATTTT. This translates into CASNPALDGNTIYF.

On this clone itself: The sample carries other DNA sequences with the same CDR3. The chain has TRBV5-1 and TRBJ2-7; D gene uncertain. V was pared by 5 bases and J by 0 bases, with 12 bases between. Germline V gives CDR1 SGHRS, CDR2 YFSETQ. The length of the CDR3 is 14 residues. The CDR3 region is CASSSPGRSYEQYF. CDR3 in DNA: TGCGCCAGCAGTTCCCCGGGTCGCTCCTACGAGCAGTACTTC.

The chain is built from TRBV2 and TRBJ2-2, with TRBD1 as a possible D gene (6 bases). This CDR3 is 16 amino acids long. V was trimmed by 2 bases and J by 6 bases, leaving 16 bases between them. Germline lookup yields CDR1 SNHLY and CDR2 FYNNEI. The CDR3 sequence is CASSEPPDRWAGELFF. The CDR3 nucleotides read TGTGCCAGCAGTGAACCCCCGGACAGATGGGCCGGGGAGCTGTTTTTT. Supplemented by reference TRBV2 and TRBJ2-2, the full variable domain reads EPEVTQTPSHQVTQMGQEVILRCVPISNHLYFYWYRQILGQKVEFLVSFYNNEISEKSEIFDDQFSVERPDGSNFTLKIRSTKLEDSAMYFCASSEPPDRWAGELFFGEGSRLTVL.

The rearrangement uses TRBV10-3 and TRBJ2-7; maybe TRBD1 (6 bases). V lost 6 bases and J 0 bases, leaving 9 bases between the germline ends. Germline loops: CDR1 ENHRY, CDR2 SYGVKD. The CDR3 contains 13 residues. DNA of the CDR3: TGTGCCATCAGACGGACAGCCTCCTACGAGCAGTACTTC. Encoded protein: CAIRRTASYEQYF.

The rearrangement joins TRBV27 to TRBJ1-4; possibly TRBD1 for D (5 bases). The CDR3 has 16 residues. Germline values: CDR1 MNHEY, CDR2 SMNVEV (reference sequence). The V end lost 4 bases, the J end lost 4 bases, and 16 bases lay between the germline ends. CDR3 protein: CASSSRVDALNEKLFF. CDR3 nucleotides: TGTGCCAGCAGTTCCAGGGTGGATGCCCTTAATGAAAAACTGTTTTTT.

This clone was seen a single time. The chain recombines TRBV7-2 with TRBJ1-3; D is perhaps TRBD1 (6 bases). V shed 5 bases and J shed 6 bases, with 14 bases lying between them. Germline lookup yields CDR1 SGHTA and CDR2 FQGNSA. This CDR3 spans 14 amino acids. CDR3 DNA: TGTGCCAGCAGCAAGGGCCAGGGGCTAAACACCATATATTTT. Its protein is CASSKGQGLNTIYF. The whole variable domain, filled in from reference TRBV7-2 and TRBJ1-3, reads GAGVSQSPSNKVTEKGKDVELRCDPISGHTALYWYRQSLGQGLEFLIYFQGNSAPDKSGLPSDRFSAERTGGSVSTLTIQRTQQEDSAVYLCASSKGQGLNTIYFGEGSWLTVV.

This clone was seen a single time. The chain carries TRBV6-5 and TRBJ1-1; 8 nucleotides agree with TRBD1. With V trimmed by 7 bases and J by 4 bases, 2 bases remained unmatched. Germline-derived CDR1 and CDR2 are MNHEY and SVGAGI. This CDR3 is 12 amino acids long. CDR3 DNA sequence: TGTGCCAGCAAAACAGGGGGCACTGAAGCTTTCTTT. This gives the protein CASKTGGTEAFF.

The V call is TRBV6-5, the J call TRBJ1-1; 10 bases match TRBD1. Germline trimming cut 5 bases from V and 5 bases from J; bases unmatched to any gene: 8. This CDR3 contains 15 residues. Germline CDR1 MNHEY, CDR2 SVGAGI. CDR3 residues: CASSQRDRGGTEAFF. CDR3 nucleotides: TGTGCCAGCAGTCAACGGGACAGGGGAGGGACTGAAGCTTTCTTT.

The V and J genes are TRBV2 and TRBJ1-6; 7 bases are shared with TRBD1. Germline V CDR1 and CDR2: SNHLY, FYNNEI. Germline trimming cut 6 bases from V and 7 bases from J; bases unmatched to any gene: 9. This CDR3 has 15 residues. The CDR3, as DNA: TGTGCCAGCAGAGAACAGGGGTTAGGGAATTCACCCCTCCACTTT. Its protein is CASREQGLGNSPLHF.